The 32 T cell receptor beta chains listed next were all sequenced from one sample in a study of blood T cell repertoires in COVID-19. Profiling relied on immunoSEQ multiplex PCR, and the TCRdb table lists in-frame clones only, not all of them. The table includes over 350,000 clones, more than 75% detected once. Sequenced sample: PBMCs or T cells enriched from blood (not recorded which). These receptors originate from a woman aged 18 to 35 who had recovered from COVID-19.

The chain is built from TRBV18 and TRBJ2-2; D gene uncertain. The V end was cut by 6 bases, the J end by 1 base, with 9 bases between. Germline CDR1 KGHSH, CDR2 LQKENI. The CDR3 extends over 14 amino acids. In DNA form, the CDR3 reads TGTGCCAGCTCGCGAGTAGTGAACACCGGGGAGCTGTTTTTT. The encoded protein is CASSRVVNTGELFF.

This clone appeared once. The genes are TRBV6-1 and TRBJ2-7, with 7 bases fitting TRBD2. Germline V lookup: CDR1 MNHNS, CDR2 SASEGT. The CDR3 runs to 15 residues. Losses at the gene ends were 3 bases for V and 2 bases for J; bases not matched to a gene: 7. The CDR3 coding sequence is TGTGCCAGCAGTGACCCGCCCCTAGCGGCCTACGAGCAGTACTTC. Translated: CASSDPPLAAYEQYF.

The CDR3 loop is CAWTETQDYGYTF. Written as DNA, the CDR3 is TGTGCCTGGACGGAAACTCAGGACTATGGCTACACCTTC. The chain uses TRBV30 and TRBJ1-2; D unresolved. Trimming shortened V by 4 bases and J by 3 bases, and 12 bases separated the two germline ends. Germline CDR1 GTSNPN, CDR2 SVGIG (reference sequence). The CDR3 has 13 amino acids.

This sequence joins TRBV11-2 and TRBJ2-2; 9 bases line up with TRBD2. There are 18 residues in the CDR3. After removal of 3 bases from V and 4 bases from J, the junction contained 12 bases not matched to a gene. Germline V lookup: CDR1 SGHAT, CDR2 FQNNGV. CDR3 DNA: TGTGCCAGCAGCTTGAGGGTAGCGGGGGCCCCGAGCACCGGGGAGCTGTTTTTT. Its protein is CASSLRVAGAPSTGELFF.

Notes on this clone: The sample holds other DNA sequences that translate to the same CDR3. The chain combines TRBV9 with TRBJ1-1; possible D gene TRBD1, 5 bases. The V gene's germline CDR1 is SGDLS and CDR2 YYNGEE. The V gene lost 0 bases and the J gene lost 5 bases, with 8 bases spanning the gap. The CDR3 length is 13 residues. The CDR3 is CASSVEGVTEAFF. In DNA form, the CDR3 reads TGTGCCAGCAGCGTAGAAGGGGTGACTGAAGCTTTCTTT.

The V and J genes are TRBV7-4 and TRBJ2-2, with TRBD2 matching 10 bases. Germline CDR1 is SGHVT and CDR2 is SQSDAQ. This CDR3 comprises 18 residues. The junction had 11 bases not matched to a gene; V was cut back by 3 bases and J by 4 bases. As DNA, the CDR3 is TGTGCCAGCAGCTTCCGGCTAGCGGGGGCTTCGGGCACCGGGGAGCTGTTTTTT. It specifies CASSFRLAGASGTGELFF.

The chain is built from TRBV30 and TRBJ2-2; 7 bases are a match to TRBD1. The CDR3 is made up of 17 amino acids. The V segment lost 3 bases and the J segment 2 bases; nucleotides outside the gene matches: 12. Germline-derived CDR1 and CDR2 are GTSNPN and SVGIG (reference sequence). Written as DNA, the CDR3 is TGTGCCTGGAGCCCAGACGACAGGGTTCCAAACACCGGGGAGCTGTTTTTT. Translating gives CAWSPDDRVPNTGELFF.

The rearrangement links TRBV25-1 to TRBJ1-6; D might be TRBD1 (6 bases). Trimming took 5 bases from V and 0 from J, leaving 14 bases between them. The CDR3 covers 17 residues. Germline V gene lookup returns CDR1 MGHDK and CDR2 SYGVNS. CDR3 bases: TGTGCCAGCAGTACCGGGACACTTAACTCCTATAATTCACCCCTCCACTTT. Its protein is CASSTGTLNSYNSPLHF.

This rearrangement joins TRBV4-1 to TRBJ2-3; 12 positions match TRBD2. The CDR3 totals 15 residues. Per germline, CDR1 MGHRA and CDR2 YSYEKL. The J segment lost 6 bases and the V segment lost 6 bases, leaving 7 bases of the junction unmatched. The CDR3 coding sequence is TGCGCCAGCAGTAGACTAGCGGGGGAAGGCGATACGCAGTATTTT. The encoded protein is CASSRLAGEGDTQYF.

CDR3 protein: CASSQDRTSGGVGKNIQYF. Here the CDR3 DNA reads TGTGCCAGCAGCCAAGATCGTACTAGCGGGGGGGTTGGCAAAAACATTCAGTACTTC. V is TRBV3-1 (or the pseudogene TRBV3-2) and J is TRBJ2-4; 13 nucleotides match TRBD2. The CDR3 sequence is 19 residues long. Germline V lookup: CDR1 LGHDT, CDR2 YNNKEL (reference sequence). The J segment lost 3 bases and the V segment lost 0 bases, leaving 8 bases of the junction unmatched.

The chain links TRBV9 to TRBJ1-2; the D gene is possibly TRBD1 (5 bases). In germline, CDR1 is SGDLS, CDR2 YYNGEE. Deletions cut 0 bases from V and 5 bases from J, with 11 bases between. The CDR3 length is 14 residues. The CDR3 DNA reads TGTGCCAGCAGCGTAGTTCAGGGCGCTTATGGCTACACCTTC. Translating gives CASSVVQGAYGYTF.

In its sample, this clone was seen a few times. The V call is TRBV6-2 or TRBV6-3, the J call TRBJ2-2; maybe TRBD2 (6 bases). In germline, CDR1 is MNHEY, CDR2 SVGEGT. With 6 bases removed from V and 3 bases from J, the gap between germline ends came to 11 bases. This CDR3 is 14 amino acids long. DNA of the CDR3: TGTGCCAGCAGCCGGGACTCTCACACCGGGGAGCTGTTTTTT. The encoded protein is CASSRDSHTGELFF.

This clone showed up just once. The CDR3 sequence is CASSLGQGGYLTDTQYF. The CDR3, as DNA: TGCGCCAGCAGCTTGGGTCAGGGAGGCTACCTCACAGATACGCAGTATTTT. The chain uses TRBV5-1 and TRBJ2-3; tentative D call: TRBD2 (6 bases). This CDR3 has 17 amino acids. Germline V CDR1 and CDR2: SGHRS, YFSETQ. V was pared by 0 bases and J by 2 bases, with 16 bases between.

The genes are TRBV3-1 (or the pseudogene TRBV3-2) and TRBJ1-1; 9 bases match TRBD1. The germline CDR1 and CDR2 sequences are LGHDT and YNNKEL (reference sequence). With V trimmed by 1 base and J by 4 bases, 7 bases remained unmatched. The CDR3 length is 16 residues. CDR3 in amino acids: CASSQVQTGGSTEAFF. CDR3 nucleotides: TGTGCCAGCAGCCAAGTTCAGACAGGGGGGAGCACTGAAGCTTTCTTT.

The genes are TRBV7-9 and TRBJ2-5, with TRBD1 identical over 9 bases. J gave up 5 bases and V 1 base, and 2 bases lay outside the gene matches. The CDR3 consists of 14 residues. Per the germline V gene, CDR1 is SEHNR and CDR2 is FQNEAQ (reference sequence). In DNA form, the CDR3 reads TGTGCCAGCAGCTTAGTCGACAGGGGGGAGACCCAGTACTTC. It yields the protein CASSLVDRGETQYF.

V usage is TRBV21-1 and J usage is TRBJ2-3; TRBD1 is the table's D call, not checked against the DNA. TRBV21-1 is annotated as a pseudogene. The CDR3 is 15 amino acids. CDR3 in DNA: TGTGCCAGCAGCTCCCTGACAGAGAGCACAGATACGCAGTATTTT. Amino acids: CASSSLTESTDTQYF.

The V gene is TRBV7-2, the J gene TRBJ2-5, with 7 bases aligning to TRBD1. In germline, CDR1 is SGHTA, CDR2 FQGNSA. The CDR3 covers 16 residues. Germline trimming cut 4 bases from V and 2 bases from J; bases unmatched to any gene: 10. In nucleotides, the CDR3 is TGTGCCAGCAGCTCCCAACCACCGGGACAGCAAGAGACCCAGTACTTC. Protein product: CASSSQPPGQQETQYF.

The chain links TRBV5-4 to TRBJ1-1; possible D gene TRBD1, 6 bases. Per the germline V gene, CDR1 is SGHNT and CDR2 is YYREEE (reference sequence). This CDR3 has 14 residues. Deletions cut 0 bases from V and 4 bases from J, with 10 bases between. The CDR3 DNA is TGTGCCAGCAGCTTGGGAACAGGGACCACTGAAGCTTTCTTT. It codes for CASSLGTGTTEAFF.

This rearrangement joins TRBV5-1 to TRBJ1-2; no firm D call. Trimming left V 0 bases short and J 3 bases short, with 9 bases between. CDR3 size: 14 residues. The germline V gene has CDR1 SGHRS and CDR2 YFSETQ. The DNA of the CDR3 is TGCGCCAGCAGCTTGGATTCAGGATACTATGGCTACACCTTC. Translation gives CASSLDSGYYGYTF.

The chain recombines TRBV29-1 with TRBJ1-3; D not certain. Deletions cut 5 bases from V and 3 bases from J, with 11 bases between. Germline CDR1 SQVTM, CDR2 ANQGSEA. This CDR3 spans 13 amino acids. Here the CDR3 reads CSVQRSGGNTIYF. CDR3 DNA sequence: TGCAGCGTTCAAAGGTCAGGTGGAAACACCATATATTTT.

This clone was detected only once. V and J are TRBV9 and TRBJ1-1, with TRBD1 matching 9 bases. J was trimmed by 3 bases and V by 4 bases; bases with no gene match: 7. The germline CDR1 and CDR2 sequences are SGDLS and YYNGEE. The CDR3 loop spans 15 amino acids. CDR3 nucleotide sequence: TGTGCCAGCAGCCTGGGGACAGGGACGGACACTGAAGCTTTCTTT. Its protein is CASSLGTGTDTEAFF. Together with reference TRBV9 and TRBJ1-1, the CDR3 gives the full variable domain: DSGVTQTPKHLITATGQRVTLRCSPRSGDLSVYWYQQSLDQGLQFLIQYYNGEERAKGNILERFSAQQFPDLHSELNLSSLELGDSALYFCASSLGTGTDTEAFFGQGTRLTVV.

The rearrangement links TRBV10-2 to TRBJ2-5; TRBD1 matches at 9 bases. Per the germline V gene, CDR1 is WSHSY and CDR2 is SAAADI. The CDR3 loop spans 13 amino acids. The J segment lost 4 bases and the V segment lost 6 bases, leaving 3 bases of the junction unmatched. This CDR3 is CASRDRGAETQYF. CDR3 nucleotide sequence: TGCGCCAGCAGGGACAGGGGAGCAGAGACCCAGTACTTC.

The chain combines TRBV28 with TRBJ2-7; TRBD1 might be the D (6 bases). This CDR3 contains 15 residues. Deletions cut 8 bases from V and 1 base from J, with 18 bases between. In germline, CDR1 is MDHEN, CDR2 SYDVKM. The DNA for the CDR3 is TGTGCCAGCCAATATGGACAGACGAGATCCTACGAGCAGTACTTC. Its translation: CASQYGQTRSYEQYF.

The gene calls are TRBV7-8 and TRBJ1-2; 9 bases align to TRBD1. The CDR3 has 14 amino acids. Germline trimming cut 2 bases from V and 4 bases from J; bases unmatched to any gene: 2. Per the germline V gene, CDR1 is SGHVS and CDR2 is FQNEAQ. The CDR3 reads CASSLQGQGYGYTF. The CDR3 nucleotides are TGTGCCAGCAGCTTACAGGGACAGGGCTATGGCTACACCTTC. The full variable domain, in which reference TRBV7-8 and TRBJ1-2 provide the parts outside the CDR3, is GAGVSQSPRYKVAKRGQDVALRCDPISGHVSLFWYQQALGQGPEFLTYFQNEAQLDKSGLPSDRFFAERPEGSVSTLKIQRTQQEDSAVYLCASSLQGQGYGYTFGSGTRLTVV.

The chain combines TRBV5-1 with TRBJ1-2, with D possibly being TRBD1 (6 bases). CDR3 length: 12 amino acids. V was cut by 4 bases and J by 7 bases, with 11 bases left in between. Germline V CDR1 and CDR2: SGHRS, YFSETQ. The CDR3 nucleotides read TGCGCCAGCAGCACAGACAGGCTTGGCTACACCTTC. It is translated as CASSTDRLGYTF.

The rearrangement links TRBV6-1 to TRBJ1-5, with 7 nucleotides matching TRBD1. CDR3 length: 20 residues. The V segment lost 1 base and the J segment 1 base; nucleotides outside the gene matches: 16. CDR1 and CDR2 from the germline V gene are MNHNS and SASEGT. The CDR3 protein is CASSEVGGQRYYPSNQPQHF. The CDR3 nucleotides are TGTGCCAGCAGTGAAGTTGGGGGACAGCGATACTACCCCAGCAATCAGCCCCAGCATTTT.

J is TRBJ1-5 and V is TRBV6-1; D gene ambiguous. There are 13 residues in the CDR3. Germline CDR1 reads MNHNS; CDR2 reads SASEGT. The ends were cut back, 2 bases at V and 7 bases at J, with 9 bases in the middle. Written as DNA, the CDR3 is TGTGCCAGCAGTGAAATAAGGGAGCAGCCCCAGCATTTT. This translates into CASSEIREQPQHF.

The chain links TRBV5-1 to TRBJ1-3; 9 bases agree with TRBD1. Trimming at V came to 5 bases and at J to 3 bases, leaving 6 bases not matched to a gene. In germline, CDR1 is SGHRS, CDR2 YFSETQ. This CDR3 has 15 amino acids. The CDR3, as DNA: TGCGCCAGCAGAATGGACAGGGGATTTGGAAACACCATATATTTT. Its protein is CASRMDRGFGNTIYF.

CDR3 coding DNA: TGTGCCAGCAGTTACACTAGCGGGAGCTCCTACGAGCAGTACTTC. Amino acids: CASSYTSGSSYEQYF. The V gene is TRBV2, the J gene TRBJ2-7; 11 bases line up with TRBD2. Germline CDR1 and CDR2: SNHLY and FYNNEI. V gave up 5 bases and J gave up 0 bases; unmatched junction bases: 3. The CDR3 runs to 15 residues.

This sequence joins TRBV7-9 and TRBJ2-3; tentative D call: TRBD2 (6 bases). V was cut by 2 bases and J by 2 bases, with 14 bases left in between. Germline lookup yields CDR1 SEHNR and CDR2 FQNEAQ (reference sequence). CDR3 length equals 16 residues. The CDR3 sequence: CASSLPVRRDTDTQYF. CDR3 bases: TGTGCCAGCAGCTTACCGGTGAGGAGGGACACAGATACGCAGTATTTT.

This rearrangement joins TRBV5-6 to TRBJ1-1, with D possibly TRBD1 on 6 matching bases. This CDR3 is 15 amino acids long. The V gene's germline CDR1 is SGHDT and CDR2 YYEEEE. Trimming took 0 bases from V and 0 from J, leaving 9 bases between them. In nucleotides, the CDR3 is TGTGCCAGCAGCTTGGCAGGGGATCTGAACACTGAAGCTTTCTTT. This gives the protein CASSLAGDLNTEAFF.

This clone came up a few times. V is TRBV3-1 (or the pseudogene TRBV3-2) and J is TRBJ1-5, with unresolved D. Deletions cut 0 bases from V and 1 base from J, with 7 bases between. CDR1 and CDR2 from the germline V gene are LGHDT and YNNKEL (reference sequence). CDR3 length: 15 amino acids. CDR3 sequence (DNA): TGTGCCAGCAGCCAAGATGTGGGCAGCAATCAGCCCCAGCATTTT. Amino acid sequence: CASSQDVGSNQPQHF.